This T cell receptor beta chain was captured in a study of cytomegalovirus exposure and HLA in healthy donors. This clone was detected a few times. The CDR3 length is 14 residues. The germline V gene encodes CDR1 SGHNT and CDR2 YYREEE (reference sequence). Trimming removed 0 bases at V and 1 base at J, with 7 bases between. Both 60 Vbeta primers and 13 Jbeta primers went into the PCR. Data came from immunoSEQ multiplex PCR; TCRdb stores just in-frame clones and leaves some out. The sample yields 150,000 or so clones, 70% to 80% seen once. The chain has TRBV5-4 and TRBJ1-2; D is unresolved. Sequencing was performed on PBMCs. The TCR was taken from a man in his forties or fifties in good health and CMV-seropositive. The CDR3 nucleotides are TGTGCCAGCAGCTTGGCCAGTTTTAACTATGGCTACACCTTC. Translated: CASSLASFNYGYTF. Filled out from reference TRBV5-4 and TRBJ1-2, the complete variable domain reads ETGVTQSPTHLIKTRGQQVTLRCSSQSGHNTVSWYQQALGQGPQFIFQYYREEENGRGNFPPRFSGLQFPNYSSELNVNALELDDSALYLCASSLASFNYGYTFGSGTRLTVV.